This T cell receptor beta chain was documented in a study of blood T cell repertoires in COVID-19. CDR3 size: 15 residues. Germline CDR1 and CDR2: SGHTS and YDEGEE. V shed 5 bases and J shed 1 base, with 15 bases lying between them. Data came from immunoSEQ multiplex PCR; TCRdb stores just in-frame clones and leaves some out. Of more than 80,000 clones listed, 75% to 90% are singletons. The receptor's source is a human donor with active COVID-19. The donor label of this sample is uncertain. This chain links TRBV5-8 with TRBJ1-1; the D gene is possibly TRBD1 (5 bases). The sample was peripheral blood. In DNA, the CDR3 is TGTGCCAGCAGTCTTCAGTACGACAGGAACACTGAAGCTTTCTTT. It encodes CASSLQYDRNTEAFF.